The 5 T cell receptor beta chains below all came from one sample that was sequenced in a study of technical replicates of blood from a handful of donors (dated 2017 in TCRdb). The library came from the immunoSEQ multiplex PCR assay. The table was pulled from immuneACCESS by TCRdb, which kept in-frame rearrangements only. Such tables lose some clones; where checked, under half of the loss comes from unresolved V genes, and the rest has no known cause. The sample yields about 79,000 clones; around 90% were counted once. Jointly, the top ten make up about 0.4% of the sample. Sequenced sample: T cells isolated from PBMCs. These receptor sequences come from a human donor in good health. Some clones in this sample may be carry-over from other donors' samples.

This chain links TRBV2 with TRBJ1-1, with D maybe TRBD1 (5 bases). V dropped 6 bases and J dropped 5 bases, with 13 bases sitting between them. The CDR3 spans 13 residues. Germline V lookup: CDR1 SNHLY, CDR2 FYNNEI. This CDR3 reads CASREGLGTEAFF. CDR3 DNA sequence: TGTGCCAGCAGGGAGGGGTTGGGGACTGAAGCTTTCTTT.

V and J are TRBV6-5 and TRBJ1-1; D is possibly TRBD1 (6 bases). CDR3 length: 14 residues. Per the germline V gene, CDR1 is MNHEY and CDR2 is SVGAGI. The V end lost 5 bases, the J end lost 2 bases, and 12 bases lay between the germline ends. The CDR3 DNA reads as TGTGCCAGCAGTCCAACAGGGATAAACACTGAAGCTTTCTTT. This sequence encodes CASSPTGINTEAFF.

The chain uses TRBV5-6 and TRBJ2-5, with a weak D call TRBD2 (5 bases). Germline CDR1 and CDR2: SGHDT and YYEEEE. This CDR3 region has 11 residues. The V gene lost 1 base and the J gene lost 7 bases, with 5 bases spanning the gap. The CDR3 spells CASSLRGTQYF. In DNA, the CDR3 is TGTGCCAGCAGCTTGCGGGGGACCCAGTACTTC.

This clone has a single count. J is TRBJ1-2 and V is TRBV30; D ambiguous. Germline V gives CDR1 GTSNPN, CDR2 SVGIG (reference sequence). V gave up 3 bases and J gave up 0 bases, with 11 bases separating them. The CDR3 runs to 14 residues. The CDR3 is CAWSYLVTNYGYTF. The CDR3 DNA reads TGTGCCTGGAGCTATCTGGTAACTAACTATGGCTACACCTTC.

The J gene is TRBJ1-2, the V gene TRBV6-5; TRBD1 is a possible D gene (6 bases). Germline V gene sequence: CDR1 MNHEY, CDR2 SVGAGI. The CDR3 totals 16 residues. Trimming left V 2 bases short and J 0 bases short, with 13 bases between. CDR3 nucleotides: TGTGCCAGCAGTTACGCAACAGGGAGAGCTAACTATGGCTACACCTTC. It codes for CASSYATGRANYGYTF.